This is a list of T cell receptor beta chains from one sample in a study of blood T cell repertoires in COVID-19. The method was immunoSEQ multiplex PCR; TCRdb's version includes in-frame clones alone and lacks a portion of them. This sample has about 500,000 clones, with approximately 88% found just once. Sample: peripheral blood. The receptor set was obtained from a woman aged 50 to 60 with COVID-19, enrolled during active disease. CDR3s include the opening cysteine and the closing phenylalanine or tryptophan. Fields, in order: clone size, D gene, J gene, V gene, CDR3 DNA, CDR3 protein. D genes are given only for firm matches. Clone size is shown for a subset of rows, as once, few, many or a class of expanded clone.

. . TRBJ1-6 TRBV5-1 TGCGCCAGCAGCTTGAGACAAACTAATTCACCCCTCCACTTT CASSLRQTNSPLHF
. TRBD1 TRBJ1-3 TRBV7-8 TGTGCCAGTCGACAGGGGGGTGGAAACACCATATATTTT CASRQGGGNTIYF
. . TRBJ1-1 TRBV25-1 TGTGCCAGCAGAAAGGGGCGAGACACTGAAGCTTTCTTT CASRKGRDTEAFF
few . TRBJ1-1 TRBV2 TGTGCCAGCAGGAGGACAGTCGAAGCTTTCTTT CASRRTVEAFF
once . TRBJ2-1 TRBV11-3 TGTGCCAGCAGCTCCTCTTGGGGCCCCAACAATGAGCAGTTCTTC CASSSSWGPNNEQFF
. TRBD1 TRBJ1-6 TRBV27 TGTGCCAGCAGTGACAGGGGTACCTATAATTCACCCCTCCACTTT CASSDRGTYNSPLHF
. . TRBJ1-2 TRBV9 TGTGCCAGCAGCGTAGGGGAGGCGGGGGCCTACTATGGCTACACCTTC CASSVGEAGAYYGYTF
. . TRBJ2-3 TRBV30 TGTGCCTGGTCCCAGGGTAGCACAGATACGCAGTATTTT CAWSQGSTDTQYF
. TRBD1 TRBJ2-2 TRBV7-2 TGTGCCAGCAGCTTACCGACAGGGCGAACCGGGGAGCTGTTTTTT CASSLPTGRTGELFF
. . TRBJ2-1 TRBV6-5 TGTGCCAGCAGTCCCCGGAGGGCTTCAGACAATGAGCAGTTCTTC CASSPRRASDNEQFF